The 10 T cell receptor beta chains listed next were all sequenced from one sample in a study of control samples from healthy donors and cancer patients. Repertoires were generated with immunoSEQ multiplex PCR, while TCRdb's copy carries only in-frame clones and drops some. The sample lists some 73,000 clones, less than 95% occurring once. Sequencing was done on a sample of blood. The receptors come from a woman between 40 and 50 years old in good health.

The rearrangement joins TRBV6-5 to TRBJ1-2; no reliable D call. Trimming stripped 7 bases from V and 3 bases from J, with 9 bases between. Germline assignment: CDR1 MNHEY and CDR2 SVGAGI. The CDR3 runs to 12 residues. CDR3 in amino acids: CASNNGDYGYTF. For the CDR3, the DNA is TGTGCCAGCAATAACGGGGACTATGGCTACACCTTC.

The CDR3: CASSPRQGGYNSPLHF. CDR3 in DNA: TGTGCCAGCAGTCCCCGACAGGGGGGATATAATTCACCCCTCCACTTT. V is TRBV5-5 and J is TRBJ1-6; 9 positions agree with TRBD1. The V gene's germline CDR1 is SGHKS and CDR2 YYEKEE (reference sequence). Losses at the gene ends were 5 bases for V and 4 bases for J; bases not matched to a gene: 7. The CDR3 is 16 residues long.

The chain combines TRBV30 with TRBJ2-1; tentative D call: TRBD1 (6 bases). Trimming took off 3 bases at V and 2 bases at J, with 8 bases between the two ends. Germline V gives CDR1 GTSNPN, CDR2 SVGIG (reference sequence). The CDR3 contains 13 residues. In nucleotides, the CDR3 is TGTGCCTGGAGCAGGGGACCCTACAATGAGCAGTTCTTC. Translated, it gives CAWSRGPYNEQFF.

V gene TRBV6-1 combines with J gene TRBJ1-5; D perhaps matches TRBD1 (5 bases). The length of the CDR3 is 17 residues. The germline gives CDR1 MNHNS, CDR2 SASEGT. The germline V and J ends were trimmed by 0 bases and 0 bases, with 12 bases remaining between them. This CDR3 is CASSEAWDVYSNQPQHF. As DNA, the CDR3 is TGTGCCAGCAGTGAAGCTTGGGACGTATATAGCAATCAGCCCCAGCATTTT.

The V and J genes are TRBV30 and TRBJ1-1; unclear D gene. Germline V CDR1 and CDR2: GTSNPN, SVGIG (reference sequence). The CDR3 runs 14 residues. V was cut by 0 bases and J by 1 base, with 9 bases left in between. The CDR3 region has the DNA TGTGCCTGGAGTGTAGGACGAGGGAACACTGAAGCTTTCTTT. This translates into CAWSVGRGNTEAFF.

V usage is TRBV7-7 and J usage is TRBJ2-1; 7 nucleotides match TRBD1. The CDR3 is 13 amino acids. Per germline, CDR1 SSHAT and CDR2 FNYEAQ (reference sequence). The trim removed 5 bases at V and 5 bases at J, leaving 3 bases unmatched. The CDR3 DNA reads TGTGCCAGCAGCCCGGGACAGAACAATGAGCAGTTCTTC. Translated, it gives CASSPGQNNEQFF.

The genes are TRBV5-8 and TRBJ1-5; D gene ambiguous. The germline gives CDR1 SGHTS, CDR2 YDEGEE. The CDR3 is 14 amino acids. V lost 1 base to trimming and J lost 7 bases, with 12 bases between them. For the CDR3, the DNA is TGTGCCAGCAGCTTGACTGGTACCGAACAGCCCCAGCATTTT. Its protein product is CASSLTGTEQPQHF.

Only one count was recorded for this clone. This chain joins TRBV19 and TRBJ1-1, with D perhaps matching TRBD1 (5 bases). The CDR3 length is 17 residues. Trimming pared 5 bases from V and 3 bases from J, leaving 22 bases between. Germline CDR1 and CDR2: LNHDA and SQIVND (reference sequence). DNA of the CDR3: TGTGCCAGTAGTGAAGACAGTTTATGGAGGGGAGACACTGAAGCTTTCTTT. The encoded protein is CASSEDSLWRGDTEAFF.

The V gene is TRBV9, the J gene TRBJ2-1; 7 bases fit TRBD2. This CDR3 has 14 residues. In germline, CDR1 is SGDLS, CDR2 YYNGEE. The trim removed 6 bases at V and 7 bases at J, leaving 10 bases unmatched. CDR3 DNA: TGTGCCAGCACTGCCGGGACTATACCAAATGAGCAGTTCTTC. This codes for CASTAGTIPNEQFF.

This chain links TRBV3-1 (or the pseudogene TRBV3-2) with TRBJ1-4, with D unresolved. V shed 3 bases and J shed 8 bases, with 13 bases lying between them. The germline gives CDR1 LGHDT, CDR2 YNNKEL (reference sequence). This CDR3 spans 14 amino acids. The CDR3 DNA reads TGTGCCAGCAGCCACCAGCGAAGTGCAGAAAAACTGTTTTTT. This codes for CASSHQRSAEKLFF.